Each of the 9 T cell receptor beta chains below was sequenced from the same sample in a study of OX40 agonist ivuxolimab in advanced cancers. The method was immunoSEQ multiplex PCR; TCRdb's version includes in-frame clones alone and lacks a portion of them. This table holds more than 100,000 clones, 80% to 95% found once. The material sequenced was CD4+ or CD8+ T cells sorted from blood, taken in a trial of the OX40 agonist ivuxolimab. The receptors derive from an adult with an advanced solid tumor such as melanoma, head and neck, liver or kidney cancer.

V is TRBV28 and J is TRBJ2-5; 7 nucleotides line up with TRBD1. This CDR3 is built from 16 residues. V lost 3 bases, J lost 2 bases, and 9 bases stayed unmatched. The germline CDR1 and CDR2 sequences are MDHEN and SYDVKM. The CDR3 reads CASSFSQGQKQETQYF. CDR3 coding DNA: TGTGCCAGCAGTTTCTCGCAGGGACAGAAGCAAGAGACCCAGTACTTC.

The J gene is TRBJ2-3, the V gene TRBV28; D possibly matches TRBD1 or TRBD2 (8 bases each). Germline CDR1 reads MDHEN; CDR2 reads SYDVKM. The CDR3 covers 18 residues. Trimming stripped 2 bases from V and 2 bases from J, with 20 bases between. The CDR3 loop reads CASSLPGLAGGPTDTQYF. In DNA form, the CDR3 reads TGTGCCAGCAGTTTACCTGGACTAGCAGGGGGCCCCACAGATACGCAGTATTTT.

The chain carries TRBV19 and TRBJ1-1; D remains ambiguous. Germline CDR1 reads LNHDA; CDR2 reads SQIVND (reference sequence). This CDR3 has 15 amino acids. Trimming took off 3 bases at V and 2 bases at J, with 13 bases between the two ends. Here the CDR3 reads CASSIGWSHNTEAFF. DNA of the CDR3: TGTGCCAGTAGTATTGGCTGGAGTCACAACACTGAAGCTTTCTTT.

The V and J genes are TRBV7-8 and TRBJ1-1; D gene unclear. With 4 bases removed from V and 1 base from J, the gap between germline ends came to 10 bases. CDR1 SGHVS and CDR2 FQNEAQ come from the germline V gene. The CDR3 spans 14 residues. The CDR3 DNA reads TGTGCCAGCAGCTCCCCGCGGGCGAACACTGAAGCTTTCTTT. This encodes CASSSPRANTEAFF. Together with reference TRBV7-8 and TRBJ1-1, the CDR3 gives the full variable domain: GAGVSQSPRYKVAKRGQDVALRCDPISGHVSLFWYQQALGQGPEFLTYFQNEAQLDKSGLPSDRFFAERPEGSVSTLKIQRTQQEDSAVYLCASSSPRANTEAFFGQGTRLTVV.

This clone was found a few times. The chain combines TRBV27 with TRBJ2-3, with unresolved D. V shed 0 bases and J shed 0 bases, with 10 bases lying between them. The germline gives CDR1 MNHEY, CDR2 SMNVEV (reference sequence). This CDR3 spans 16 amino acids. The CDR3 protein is CASSLSAGPSTDTQYF. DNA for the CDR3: TGTGCCAGCAGTTTATCCGCCGGGCCGAGCACAGATACGCAGTATTTT.

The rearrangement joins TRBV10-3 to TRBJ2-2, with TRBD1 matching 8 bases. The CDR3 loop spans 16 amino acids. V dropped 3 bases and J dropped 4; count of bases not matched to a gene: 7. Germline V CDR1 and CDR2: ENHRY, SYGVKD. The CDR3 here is CAISETGGGGTGELFF. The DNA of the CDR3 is TGTGCCATCAGTGAAACAGGGGGAGGTGGCACCGGGGAGCTGTTTTTT.

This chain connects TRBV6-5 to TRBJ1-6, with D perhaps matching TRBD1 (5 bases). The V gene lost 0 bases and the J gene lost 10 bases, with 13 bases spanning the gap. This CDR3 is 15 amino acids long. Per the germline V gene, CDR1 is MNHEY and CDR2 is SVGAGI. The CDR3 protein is CASSYSTGRLSPLHF. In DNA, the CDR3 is TGTGCCAGCAGTTACTCAACAGGCCGACTGTCACCCCTCCACTTT.

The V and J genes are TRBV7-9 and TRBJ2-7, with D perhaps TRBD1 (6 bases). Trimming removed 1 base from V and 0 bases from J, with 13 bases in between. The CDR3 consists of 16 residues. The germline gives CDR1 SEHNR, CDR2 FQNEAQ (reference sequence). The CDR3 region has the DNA TGTGCCAGCAGCTTAGGAGGACAGTTTAACTCCTACGAGCAGTACTTC. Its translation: CASSLGGQFNSYEQYF.

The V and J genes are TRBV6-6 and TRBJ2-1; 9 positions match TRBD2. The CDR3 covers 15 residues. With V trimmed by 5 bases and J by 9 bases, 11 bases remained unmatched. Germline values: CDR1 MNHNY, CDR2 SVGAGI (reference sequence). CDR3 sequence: CASSPGRGGAAEQFF. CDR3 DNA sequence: TGTGCCAGCAGTCCCGGCCGCGGGGGGGCCGCTGAGCAGTTCTTC.